A single sample is the source of the 28 T cell receptor beta chains below, sequenced in a study of blood T cell repertoires in COVID-19. The method was immunoSEQ multiplex PCR; TCRdb's version includes in-frame clones alone and lacks a portion of them. Of 150,000 to 200,000 clones in the sample, 82% are singletons; the top ten hold about 7.8%. Sequencing was performed on peripheral blood. These receptors originate from a woman aged 55-70 years with COVID-19, enrolled during active disease.

The rearrangement uses TRBV7-9 and TRBJ2-2; no firm D call. V was cut by 4 bases and J by 0 bases, with 6 bases left in between. Per germline, CDR1 SEHNR and CDR2 FQNEAQ (reference sequence). This CDR3 is built from 14 residues. CDR3 region: CASSSTANTGELFF. The CDR3 nucleotides read TGTGCCAGCAGCTCCACAGCGAACACCGGGGAGCTGTTTTTT.

This clone appeared a few times. The rearrangement joins TRBV2 to TRBJ1-2, with 7 bases lining up with TRBD1. Looked up from germline, CDR1 is SNHLY and CDR2 is FYNNEI. The CDR3 consists of 14 residues. V lost 7 bases to trimming and J lost 4 bases; unmatched junction nucleotides: 9. The CDR3, as DNA: TGTGCCAGCAATATACAGGGGAGCCCCTATGGCTACACCTTC. Its protein is CASNIQGSPYGYTF.

The CDR3 coding sequence is TGTGCCAGCAGTTTCGGAGGGACGTCTGGAAACACCATATATTTT. It is translated as CASSFGGTSGNTIYF. The rearrangement uses TRBV7-6 and TRBJ1-3; perhaps TRBD1 as D (5 bases). In germline, CDR1 is SGHVS, CDR2 FNYEAQ. V shed 6 bases and J shed 1 base, with 13 bases lying between them. This CDR3 contains 15 residues.

V gene TRBV2 combines with J gene TRBJ1-5, with D uncertain. The V end lost 6 bases, the J end lost 2 bases, and 14 bases lay between the germline ends. Germline V CDR1 and CDR2: SNHLY, FYNNEI. The CDR3 extends over 15 amino acids. In nucleotides, the CDR3 is TGTGCCAGCAGAACTGAGCTTTTTGGCAATCAGCCCCAGCATTTT. This gives the protein CASRTELFGNQPQHF.

This chain links TRBV19 with TRBJ2-7, with TRBD2 matching over 9 bases. The CDR3 covers 16 residues. Trimming removed 5 bases from V and 1 base from J; junction bases left unmatched: 9. Per the germline V gene, CDR1 is LNHDA and CDR2 is SQIVND (reference sequence). CDR3 sequence reads: CASSPPRTSESYEQYF. As DNA, the CDR3 is TGTGCCAGTAGTCCGCCCCGGACTAGCGAATCCTACGAGCAGTACTTC.

This clone was seen a few times. This rearrangement joins TRBV28 to TRBJ2-5, with 13 bases matching TRBD2. The CDR3 runs to 20 residues. Germline CDR1 MDHEN, CDR2 SYDVKM. V trimming: 4 bases; J trimming: 5 bases; junction bases outside the gene matches: 19. This chain's CDR3 is CASSSQGLAGPRPGRETQYF. The CDR3, as DNA: TGTGCCAGCAGTTCCCAGGGACTAGCGGGACCCCGCCCCGGGCGGGAGACCCAGTACTTC.

This clone was seen only a few times. V usage is TRBV20-1 and J usage is TRBJ2-3; D is unclear. The ends were cut back, 8 bases at V and 4 bases at J, with 10 bases in the middle. CDR3 size: 11 residues. Per germline, CDR1 DFQATT and CDR2 SNEGSKA (reference sequence). The CDR3 DNA sequence: TGCAGTCTGCGTATAGCAGATACGCAGTATTTT. This codes for CSLRIADTQYF.

This rearrangement joins TRBV28 to TRBJ2-5; the match to TRBD1 covers 7 bases. J lost 1 base, V lost 7 bases, and 3 bases had no gene match. This CDR3 has 13 residues. CDR1 is MDHEN and CDR2 is SYDVKM in the germline V gene. This CDR3 reads CASTDRAQETQYF. As DNA, the CDR3 is TGTGCCAGCACCGACAGGGCCCAAGAGACCCAGTACTTC.

V gene TRBV9 combines with J gene TRBJ2-6; unclear D gene. Germline V CDR1 and CDR2: SGDLS, YYNGEE. V lost 1 base and J 4 bases, leaving 9 bases between the germline ends. CDR3 length: 15 amino acids. In DNA form, the CDR3 reads TGTGCCAGCAGCGTAAACTTAAACGGGGCCAACGTCCTGACTTTC. Translating gives CASSVNLNGANVLTF.

The V call is TRBV30, the J call TRBJ2-3; 10 nucleotides match TRBD2. J was trimmed by 8 bases and V by 0 bases; bases with no gene match: 5. Germline loops: CDR1 GTSNPN, CDR2 SVGIG (reference sequence). The CDR3 consists of 14 residues. CDR3 region: CAWSVMASGGTQYF. As DNA, the CDR3 is TGTGCCTGGAGTGTAATGGCTAGCGGGGGTACGCAGTATTTT.

The chain employs TRBV27 and TRBJ1-2, with D perhaps matching TRBD1 (5 bases). The germline V gene has CDR1 MNHEY and CDR2 SMNVEV (reference sequence). V lost 5 bases and J lost 3, with 13 bases in between. The CDR3 covers 14 residues. The CDR3 DNA reads TGTGCCAGCAGTCGGCATGAAGGGGACTATGGCTACACCTTC. It yields the protein CASSRHEGDYGYTF.

The rearrangement joins TRBV19 to TRBJ2-2; 11 nucleotides agree with TRBD2. The length of the CDR3 is 17 residues. Germline V lookup: CDR1 LNHDA, CDR2 SQIVND (reference sequence). The V segment lost 5 bases and the J segment 0 bases; nucleotides outside the gene matches: 5. The CDR3 nucleotides read TGTGCCAGTAGTCAGGGACTAGCGGCTGCGAACACCGGGGAGCTGTTTTTT. This sequence encodes CASSQGLAAANTGELFF.

This clone has more than one count but fewer than ten. The rearrangement links TRBV7-9 to TRBJ1-5; D may be TRBD1 (5 bases). Deletions cut 5 bases from V and 4 bases from J, with 12 bases between. Germline loops: CDR1 SEHNR, CDR2 FQNEAQ (reference sequence). This CDR3 contains 14 residues. This CDR3 reads CASSPDGGNQPQHF. For the CDR3, the DNA is TGTGCCAGCAGCCCAGATGGGGGGAATCAGCCCCAGCATTTT.

In its sample, this clone was seen once. The J gene is TRBJ1-3, the V gene TRBV9; D possibly corresponds to TRBD1 (5 bases). V lost 0 bases, J lost 2 bases, and 12 bases lay in between. Germline V CDR1 and CDR2: SGDLS, YYNGEE. The CDR3 spans 16 residues. Here the CDR3 reads CASSVATGQAGNTIYF. CDR3 bases: TGTGCCAGCAGCGTAGCCACAGGCCAGGCTGGAAACACCATATATTTT.

This chain uses TRBV10-3 with TRBJ2-6; D unresolved. Trimming removed 7 bases at V and 3 bases at J, with 16 bases between. This CDR3 is 16 amino acids long. Germline values: CDR1 ENHRY, CDR2 SYGVKD. This CDR3 reads CAITAEVLGGANVLTF. The CDR3 coding sequence is TGTGCCATCACAGCAGAGGTATTAGGTGGGGCCAACGTCCTGACTTTC.

The rearrangement uses TRBV6-5 and TRBJ2-3; D is undetermined. V was trimmed by 2 bases and J by 8 bases, leaving 5 bases between them. The CDR3 is made up of 11 amino acids. CDR1 is MNHEY and CDR2 is SVGAGI in the germline V gene. The CDR3 spells CASSYTGTQYF. Here the CDR3 DNA reads TGTGCCAGCAGTTACACCGGTACGCAGTATTTT.

This clone was detected once. CDR3 loop: CASSFQESGELFF. The CDR3 region has the DNA TGTGCCAGCAGTTTCCAGGAATCCGGGGAGCTGTTTTTT. This rearrangement joins TRBV12-3 or TRBV12-4 to TRBJ2-2; D is ambiguous. The V end lost 3 bases, the J end lost 6 bases, and 8 bases lay between the germline ends. CDR3 length: 13 amino acids.

The genes are TRBV4-1 and TRBJ1-6; 8 nucleotides align to TRBD1. CDR1 is MGHRA and CDR2 is YSYEKL in the germline V gene. V lost 4 bases to trimming and J lost 8 bases; unmatched junction nucleotides: 4. There are 14 residues in the CDR3. CDR3 region: CASSLRGRDSPLHF. CDR3 DNA: TGCGCCAGCAGCCTCAGGGGGCGGGATTCACCCCTCCACTTT.

The gene calls are TRBV5-4 and TRBJ2-2; D might be TRBD1 (5 bases). This CDR3 has 15 residues. With 1 base removed from V and 0 bases from J, the gap between germline ends came to 7 bases. CDR1 is SGHNT and CDR2 is YYREEE in the germline V gene (reference sequence). This CDR3 reads CASSLPGSNTGELFF. The DNA for the CDR3 is TGTGCCAGCAGCTTGCCAGGGTCGAACACCGGGGAGCTGTTTTTT.

The chain is built from TRBV25-1 and TRBJ2-3, with D maybe TRBD1 (6 bases). With 2 bases removed from V and 3 bases from J, the gap between germline ends came to 12 bases. Looked up from germline, CDR1 is MGHDK and CDR2 is SYGVNS. The length of the CDR3 is 15 residues. The CDR3, as DNA: TGTGCCAGCAGTGAAAAAGGGGGAGTTACAGATACGCAGTATTTT. Translation gives CASSEKGGVTDTQYF.

The chain uses TRBV7-2 and TRBJ2-5; 9 bases are a match to TRBD2. V gave up 1 base and J gave up 4 bases; unmatched junction bases: 7. The CDR3 is made up of 16 amino acids. CDR1 and CDR2 from the germline V gene are SGHTA and FQGNSA. The CDR3 here is CASSLGWREGAETQYF. DNA for the CDR3: TGTGCCAGCAGCTTAGGGTGGCGGGAGGGCGCAGAGACCCAGTACTTC. The variable domain in full, with the rest retrieved from reference TRBV7-2 and TRBJ2-5, is GAGVSQSPSNKVTEKGKDVELRCDPISGHTALYWYRQSLGQGLEFLIYFQGNSAPDKSGLPSDRFSAERTGGSVSTLTIQRTQQEDSAVYLCASSLGWREGAETQYFGPGTRLLVL.

This clone appeared a single time. The chain joins TRBV5-1 to TRBJ1-2, with 8 bases lining up with TRBD1. The J segment lost 4 bases and the V segment lost 4 bases, leaving 3 bases of the junction unmatched. Germline values: CDR1 SGHRS, CDR2 YFSETQ. CDR3 length: 13 residues. The DNA of the CDR3 is TGCGCCAGCAGCACGACAGGGGTCTATGGCTACACCTTC. Its translation is CASSTTGVYGYTF.

The genes are TRBV7-2 and TRBJ2-5; tentatively, D is TRBD1 (6 bases). The germline V gene has CDR1 SGHTA and CDR2 FQGNSA. The CDR3 runs 16 residues. V lost 4 bases and J lost 4, with 19 bases in between. CDR3 residues: CASSSQTTGPRETQYF. CDR3 DNA: TGTGCCAGCAGCTCCCAAACGACAGGCCCCAGAGAGACCCAGTACTTC. The entire variable domain, with the rest obtained from reference TRBV7-2 and TRBJ2-5, is as follows: GAGVSQSPSNKVTEKGKDVELRCDPISGHTALYWYRQSLGQGLEFLIYFQGNSAPDKSGLPSDRFSAERTGGSVSTLTIQRTQQEDSAVYLCASSSQTTGPRETQYFGPGTRLLVL.

The rearrangement uses TRBV7-8 and TRBJ2-3; a weak D match, TRBD2 (6 bases). V was pared by 4 bases and J by 2 bases, with 16 bases between. The CDR3 contains 16 residues. The V gene's germline CDR1 is SGHVS and CDR2 FQNEAQ. The CDR3 coding sequence is TGTGCCAGCAGCTCGGAGGGGAGCCTCGACACAGATACGCAGTATTTT. Its protein product is CASSSEGSLDTDTQYF.

The V gene is TRBV11-3, the J gene TRBJ2-1; 10 bases align to TRBD2. Germline-derived CDR1 and CDR2 are SGHNT and YENEEA. Unmatched junction bases numbered 0, after V lost 0 bases and J lost 7 bases. CDR3 size: 14 residues. The CDR3 bases are TGTGCCAGCAGCTTAGAAGCGGGGGGGAATGAGCAGTTCTTC. Translated, it gives CASSLEAGGNEQFF.

This chain links TRBV27 with TRBJ2-2, with 8 bases aligning to TRBD1. V shed 6 bases and J 2 bases; nucleotides not matched to a gene: 5. This CDR3 is 15 amino acids long. Germline loops: CDR1 MNHEY, CDR2 SMNVEV (reference sequence). The DNA for the CDR3 is TGTGCCAGCAGCCGACAGGGGCCCAACACCGGGGAGCTGTTTTTT. Protein product: CASSRQGPNTGELFF.

This sequence joins TRBV7-3 and TRBJ2-4, with 11 bases matching TRBD1. The CDR3 covers 15 residues. CDR1 and CDR2 (germline): SGHTA, FQGTGA. With 9 bases clipped from V and 6 bases from J, the junction kept 10 bases outside the gene matches. CDR3 nucleotide sequence: TGTGCCAGTAGCCCATCCGGGACAGGGGGAAACATTCAGTACTTC. Protein product: CASSPSGTGGNIQYF. Filled out from reference TRBV7-3 and TRBJ2-4, the complete variable domain reads GAGVSQTPSNKVTEKGKYVELRCDPISGHTALYWYRQSLGQGPEFLIYFQGTGAADDSGLPNDRFFAVRPEGSVSTLKIQRTERGDSAVYLCASSPSGTGGNIQYFGAGTRLSVL.

The genes are TRBV7-8 and TRBJ1-5; 7 bases agree with TRBD1. Germline CDR1 is SGHVS and CDR2 is FQNEAQ. With 1 base clipped from V and 5 bases from J, the junction kept 2 bases outside the gene matches. This CDR3 region has 14 residues. CDR3 region: CASSLDRGDQPQHF. CDR3 nucleotides: TGTGCCAGCAGCTTAGACAGGGGTGATCAGCCCCAGCATTTT.